The sequence of this T cell receptor beta chain was determined in a study of blood T cell repertoires in COVID-19. Turning to the study itself: The United States, Italy and Spain supplied acute and convalescent COVID-19 samples. PBMCs, B-cell-depleted T cells, or T cells were the source of the cDNA or gDNA that made up the material.

Here immunoSEQ multiplex PCR was the method, and the copy in TCRdb shows in-frame clones only, minus some. The table has some 110,000 clones, around 79% seen once; the top ten hold about 2.5%. Points on this clone: Other DNA sequences of this sample code for an identical CDR3.

Germline V gives CDR1 DFQATT, CDR2 SNEGSKA (reference sequence). The length of the CDR3 is 11 residues. Trimming removed 5 bases from V and 5 bases from J, with 10 bases in between. The rearrangement joins TRBV20-1 to TRBJ2-7; TRBD1 might be the D (5 bases). Sequenced material: peripheral blood. The TCR originated in a man in his fifties or sixties with acute or convalescent COVID-19. The CDR3 DNA sequence: TGCAGTGCTCGTGCAGGGCACGAGCAGTACTTC. Its protein is CSARAGHEQYF.